This TCR beta chain was identified in a study of CD8 T cells in ankylosing spondylitis. General study findings and limits: Disease-linked clones reportedly showed significant enrichment in matched ankylosing spondylitis synovial fluid. Eight or nine highly homologous variants made up a TCR beta motif that seemed to typify ankylosing spondylitis blood. The authors found the disease-linked clones to be CD8+ and relatively rare in peripheral blood.

This clonotype has just a few counts. The antigen remains unidentified. Quantitative 5'-RACE with molecular barcodes generated TCR beta libraries. TCRdb reanalysed the 5' RACE reads using MiXCR and keeps one entry per CDR3 protein. The sample records under 950,000 distinct CDR3 sequences, around 20% being singletons. Germline V gene data show CDR1 as DFQATT and CDR2 as SNEGSKA (reference sequence). V shed 3 bases and J shed 5 bases, with 13 bases lying between them. The CDR3 sequence is 14 residues long. The sample taken for sequencing was blood, either unsorted or a sorted T cell fraction (not recorded which). The source of this sequence is a male donor with ankylosing spondylitis. The genes are TRBV20-1 and TRBJ2-2; D is possibly TRBD1 or TRBD2 (5 bases each). CDR3 sequence reads: CSASEGSRTGELFF. The CDR3, as DNA: TGCAGTGCTAGTGAGGGGTCCCGTACCGGGGAGCTGTTTTTT.